The 22 T cell receptor beta chains in this list originate from one sample, sequenced in a study of T cells in Graves' hyperthyroidism and ophthalmopathy. Amplified regions were TCR beta CDR3 sequences from RNA transcripts. First-round RT-PCR of the TCR CDR3 relied on the HTBI primer set. TCRdb processed the multiplex PCR reads anew with MiXCR; each CDR3 protein has one entry. The sample has approximately 330,000 distinct CDR3 sequences, roughly an eighth seen once. Sequenced input: blood. These receptors originate from a woman in her forties with Graves' ophthalmopathy.

This clonotype was seen repeatedly, ten times or more. V and J are TRBV27 and TRBJ2-1; a weak D match, TRBD2 (6 bases). Germline V CDR1 and CDR2: MNHEY, SMNVEV (reference sequence). This CDR3 has 14 amino acids. Trimming left V 10 bases short and J 7 bases short, with 20 bases between. As DNA, the CDR3 is TGTGCCACCCGGAAGGCGGGAACGGGGAATGAGCAGTTCTTC. Encoded protein: CATRKAGTGNEQFF.

This clonotype occurred a few times. The chain recombines TRBV11-3 with TRBJ1-4, with D tentatively TRBD1 (6 bases). Germline CDR1 and CDR2: SGHNT and YENEEA. Trimming stripped 5 bases from V and 5 bases from J, with 15 bases between. This CDR3 is built from 15 residues. The CDR3 spells CASSRGGGGNEKLFF. CDR3 in DNA: TGTGCCAGCAGCCGCGGAGGGGGGGGAAATGAAAAACTGTTTTTT.

There are a few counts of this clonotype. The chain combines TRBV7-9 with TRBJ2-2; D possibly corresponds to TRBD1 (5 bases). This CDR3 comprises 17 residues. Germline CDR1 reads SEHNR; CDR2 reads FQNEAQ (reference sequence). V lost 4 bases and J 6 bases, leaving 21 bases between the germline ends. As DNA, the CDR3 is TGTGCCAGCAGCTCTAATATCCTTCTTCAGGGTTCCGGGGAGCTGTTTTTT. This sequence encodes CASSSNILLQGSGELFF.

This clonotype came up many times. The V and J genes are TRBV6-1 and TRBJ1-1; D not resolved. Germline-derived CDR1 and CDR2 are MNHNS and SASEGT. The ends were cut back, 7 bases at V and 0 bases at J, with 12 bases in the middle. The length of the CDR3 is 14 residues. For the CDR3, the DNA is TGTGCCAGCACCGCCGACACGCTGAACACTGAAGCTTTCTTT. This sequence encodes CASTADTLNTEAFF.

This clonotype showed up many times. The chain links TRBV20-1 to TRBJ2-7; 10 bases align to TRBD1. Losses at the gene ends were 3 bases for V and 7 bases for J; bases not matched to a gene: 12. The CDR3 contains 15 residues. In germline, CDR1 is DFQATT, CDR2 SNEGSKA (reference sequence). The CDR3: CSASSIGTGVREQYF. The CDR3 DNA follows: TGCAGTGCTAGTTCTATCGGGACAGGGGTTCGGGAGCAGTACTTC.

This clonotype appeared many times. V gene TRBV6-1 combines with J gene TRBJ1-1, with TRBD1 matching over 7 bases. This CDR3 has 14 amino acids. J lost 3 bases, V lost 4 bases, and 5 bases had no gene match. CDR1 is MNHNS and CDR2 is SASEGT in the germline V gene. CDR3 sequence (DNA): TGTGCCAGCAGTGTGAACAGGGGTTACACTGAAGCTTTCTTT. Protein: CASSVNRGYTEAFF.

The chain uses TRBV5-4 and TRBJ2-2, with no clear D. The germline CDR1 and CDR2 sequences are SGHNT and YYREEE (reference sequence). The CDR3 runs to 13 residues. V lost 1 base, J lost 5 bases, and 6 bases lay in between. The CDR3 region has the DNA TGTGCCAGCAGCTTGATTACAACCGGGGAGCTGTTTTTT. Translation gives CASSLITTGELFF.

The chain employs TRBV9 and TRBJ1-3; D not resolved. The CDR3 consists of 15 residues. In germline, CDR1 is SGDLS, CDR2 YYNGEE. The V and J ends lost 0 bases and 2 bases respectively, with 9 bases between them. In DNA form, the CDR3 reads TGTGCCAGCAGCGTAGCACGTCAGCCTGGAAACACCATATATTTT. Translation: CASSVARQPGNTIYF.

This chain uses TRBV7-3 with TRBJ2-1; 12 positions agree with TRBD2. This CDR3 region has 17 residues. V gave up 5 bases and J gave up 0 bases; unmatched junction bases: 5. The V gene's germline CDR1 is SGHTA and CDR2 FQGTGA. CDR3 DNA: TGTGCCAGCAGCATCCCGACTAGCGGGAGCTCCTACAATGAGCAGTTCTTC. Translation gives CASSIPTSGSSYNEQFF.

In its sample, this clonotype was seen a few times. V and J are TRBV19 and TRBJ1-3; D unclear. The CDR3 is 15 residues long. The V end was cut by 2 bases, the J end by 0 bases, with 8 bases between. The germline CDR1 and CDR2 sequences are LNHDA and SQIVND (reference sequence). CDR3: CASSITTYSGNTIYF. For the CDR3, the DNA is TGTGCCAGTAGTATAACCACCTACTCTGGAAACACCATATATTTT.

The CDR3 coding sequence is TGTGCCAGCAGTGCGACAGGAGATCGCTACACCTTC. Translation: CASSATGDRYTF. The chain recombines TRBV25-1 with TRBJ1-2, with D perhaps matching TRBD1 (6 bases). The CDR3 runs 12 residues. Germline loops: CDR1 MGHDK, CDR2 SYGVNS. V was pared by 4 bases and J by 9 bases, with 12 bases between.

This clonotype came up many times. The chain is built from TRBV5-5 and TRBJ2-5; 7 bases map to TRBD2. CDR3 length: 14 amino acids. V lost 0 bases and J lost 5; bases outside the gene matches: 4. Per the germline V gene, CDR1 is SGHKS and CDR2 is YYEKEE (reference sequence). The CDR3 DNA sequence: TGTGCCAGCAGCTTGGCTGCGGGGGAGGAGACCCAGTACTTC. It translates to CASSLAAGEETQYF.

This clonotype has only a few counts. The chain links TRBV19 to TRBJ1-4; possibly TRBD1 for D (5 bases). CDR3 length equals 13 residues. The germline V and J ends were trimmed by 6 bases and 7 bases, with 12 bases remaining between them. From germline, CDR1 is LNHDA and CDR2 SQIVND (reference sequence). This CDR3 reads CASRRDGFEKLFF. The CDR3 nucleotides are TGTGCCAGTAGACGGGACGGCTTTGAAAAACTGTTTTTT.

The J gene is TRBJ2-1, the V gene TRBV20-1; 8 nucleotides align to TRBD2. The V gene end was trimmed by 7 bases and the J gene end by 3 bases; junction bases not matched to a gene: 8. In germline, CDR1 is DFQATT, CDR2 SNEGSKA (reference sequence). The CDR3 covers 14 residues. DNA for the CDR3: TGCAGTGTTCCCGGGACTAGAGACTACAATGAGCAGTTCTTC. Encoded protein: CSVPGTRDYNEQFF.

This clonotype was counted at least ten times. This sequence joins TRBV18 and TRBJ2-4; weak D call: TRBD1 (6 bases). The V gene's germline CDR1 is KGHSH and CDR2 LQKENI. V was cut by 0 bases and J by 8 bases, with 11 bases left in between. This CDR3 region has 14 residues. The CDR3 sequence is CASSPPRTEDIQYF. CDR3 sequence (DNA): TGTGCCAGCTCACCACCGAGGACAGAGGACATTCAGTACTTC.

Ten or more counts support this clonotype. CDR3 amino acids: CASSRTGGINTQYF. The CDR3 DNA sequence: TGTGCCAGCAGTCGAACGGGGGGTATAAATACGCAGTATTTT. The chain employs TRBV27 and TRBJ2-3, with 7 bases matching TRBD2. The length of the CDR3 is 14 residues. The J segment lost 7 bases and the V segment lost 5 bases, leaving 9 bases of the junction unmatched. CDR1 is MNHEY, CDR2 SMNVEV, per germline (reference sequence).

This clonotype was observed a handful of times. The V and J genes are TRBV27 and TRBJ1-4, with no clear D. V gave up 6 bases and J gave up 5 bases, with 7 bases separating them. This CDR3 region has 12 residues. Germline V gene sequence: CDR1 MNHEY, CDR2 SMNVEV (reference sequence). CDR3 loop: CASRRGNEKLFF. The CDR3 DNA reads as TGTGCCAGCAGGCGGGGAAATGAAAAACTGTTTTTT. Full variable domain (outside the CDR3, taken from reference TRBV27 and TRBJ1-4): EAQVTQNPRYLITVTGKKLTVTCSQNMNHEYMSWYRQDPGLGLRQIYYSMNVEVTDKGDVPEGYKVSRKEKRNFPLILESPSPNQTSLYFCASRRGNEKLFFGSGTQLSVL.

Only a few counts were recorded for this clonotype. Because it lacks the conserved phenylalanine or tryptophan at the end, this CDR3 is likely a read error. The V gene is TRBV5-1, the J gene TRBJ1-2, with D hard to call. The germline gives CDR1 SGHRS, CDR2 YFSETQ. This CDR3 comprises 14 residues. Trimming shortened V by 4 bases and J by 0 bases, and 10 bases separated the two germline ends. The CDR3 region is CASSKDRANYGYTS. Here the CDR3 DNA reads TGCGCCAGCAGCAAGGACCGAGCTAACTATGGCTACACCTCC.

To note about this clonotype: A clone one base away is much larger, so this may be a read error. The chain joins TRBV6-1 to TRBJ2-3; D may be TRBD1 (5 bases). Germline-derived CDR1 and CDR2 are MNHNS and SASEGT. The CDR3 covers 16 residues. Trimming took 5 bases from V and 6 from J, leaving 21 bases between them. CDR3 sequence: CASSPSGRQGSDTQYF. The DNA of the CDR3 is TGTGCCAGCAGTCCCTCAGGTCGGCAGGGAAGCGATACGCAGTATTTT.

This clonotype was seen many times. The chain is built from TRBV2 and TRBJ1-3; 7 positions match TRBD1. The CDR3 is 17 residues long. Germline CDR1 reads SNHLY; CDR2 reads FYNNEI. V shed 6 bases, J shed 2 bases, and the junction held 13 bases outside the gene matches. CDR3 DNA sequence: TGTGCCAGCAGACCTACCCGGACCACAGGGGCTGGAAACACCATATATTTT. It specifies CASRPTRTTGAGNTIYF. The full variable domain, completed using reference TRBV2 and TRBJ1-3, is EPEVTQTPSHQVTQMGQEVILRCVPISNHLYFYWYRQILGQKVEFLVSFYNNEISEKSEIFDDQFSVERPDGSNFTLKIRSTKLEDSAMYFCASRPTRTTGAGNTIYFGEGSWLTVV.

This clonotype was recorded many times. The CDR3 here is CASLEWQTYEQYF. The CDR3 DNA sequence: TGTGCCAGCTTGGAGTGGCAAACCTACGAGCAGTACTTC. The rearrangement joins TRBV2 to TRBJ2-7; D uncertain. V was pared by 8 bases and J by 2 bases, with 13 bases between. This CDR3 has 13 amino acids. The germline CDR1 and CDR2 sequences are SNHLY and FYNNEI. The full variable domain, completed using reference TRBV2 and TRBJ2-7, is EPEVTQTPSHQVTQMGQEVILRCVPISNHLYFYWYRQILGQKVEFLVSFYNNEISEKSEIFDDQFSVERPDGSNFTLKIRSTKLEDSAMYFCASLEWQTYEQYFGPGTRLTVT.

This clonotype was seen repeatedly, ten times or more. The chain recombines TRBV29-1 with TRBJ2-7; D is possibly TRBD1 or TRBD2 (5 bases each). Between the trimmed V and J ends, which lost 6 bases and 3 bases, there was a span of 12 bases. Looked up from germline, CDR1 is SQVTM and CDR2 is ANQGSEA. This CDR3 has 12 amino acids. The CDR3 DNA is TGCAGCGTCCTCCCTGGGGGCTACGAGCAGTACTTC. Encoded protein: CSVLPGGYEQYF.